The 26 T cell receptor beta chains reported below all come from one sample, sequenced in a study of blood T cell repertoires in COVID-19. Repertoires were generated with immunoSEQ multiplex PCR, while TCRdb's copy carries only in-frame clones and drops some. The data contain hundreds of thousands of clones, roughly 84% of them singletons. What was sequenced was PBMCs or T cells enriched from blood (not recorded which). These receptors were collected from a woman in her thirties who had recovered from COVID-19.

This chain joins TRBV7-2 and TRBJ2-3; TRBD1 matches at 9 bases. Germline lookup yields CDR1 SGHTA and CDR2 FQGNSA. This CDR3 region has 15 residues. Trimming cost V 5 bases and J 1 base; bases outside gene matches: 4. The CDR3 is CASSERTGGTDTQYF. Here the CDR3 DNA reads TGTGCCAGCAGCGAGAGGACAGGGGGCACAGATACGCAGTATTTT.

This rearrangement joins TRBV2 to TRBJ2-5; a weak D match, TRBD2 (6 bases). CDR3 length: 14 residues. The V end lost 7 bases, the J end lost 3 bases, and 15 bases lay between the germline ends. Per germline, CDR1 SNHLY and CDR2 FYNNEI. The CDR3 coding sequence is TGTGCCAGCACCACCCTGTGGGGGGAAGAGACCCAGTACTTC. This sequence encodes CASTTLWGEETQYF.

The chain is built from TRBV11-2 and TRBJ2-7, with D possibly matching TRBD2 (5 bases). V was pared by 2 bases and J by 5 bases, with 10 bases between. The germline CDR1 and CDR2 sequences are SGHAT and FQNNGV. The CDR3 has 13 residues. The CDR3 bases are TGTGCCAGCAGCTTAAGTCGAGGGAACGAGCAGTACTTC. It specifies CASSLSRGNEQYF.

This clone has only a few counts. The rearrangement joins TRBV5-6 to TRBJ1-2; 7 bases are a match to TRBD1. The CDR3 extends over 15 amino acids. From germline, CDR1 is SGHDT and CDR2 YYEEEE. Trimming removed 3 bases from V and 4 bases from J; junction bases left unmatched: 9. The CDR3 spells CASSSVSGTVYGYTF. The CDR3 coding sequence is TGTGCCAGCAGCTCAGTTTCGGGGACAGTCTATGGCTACACCTTC.

The CDR3 DNA reads TGTGCCAGCAGCACCTGGGTTGGGGGGACCACAGATACGCAGTATTTT. This translates into CASSTWVGGTTDTQYF. V and J are TRBV28 and TRBJ2-3; D is possibly TRBD2 (6 bases). This CDR3 has 16 residues. With 6 bases removed from V and 2 bases from J, the gap between germline ends came to 18 bases. The germline CDR1 and CDR2 sequences are MDHEN and SYDVKM.

This CDR3 reads CASTAYTGISYEQYF. The CDR3 DNA is TGTGCCAGCACCGCTTATACAGGGATCTCCTACGAGCAGTACTTC. The chain is built from TRBV7-9 and TRBJ2-7; the D gene is possibly TRBD1 (6 bases). CDR1 SEHNR and CDR2 FQNEAQ come from the germline V gene (reference sequence). This CDR3 spans 15 amino acids. V lost 7 bases to trimming and J lost 0 bases, with 16 bases between them.

The chain is built from TRBV15 and TRBJ1-6; 7 bases line up with TRBD1. The germline gives CDR1 LNHNV, CDR2 YYDKDF (reference sequence). CDR3 size: 13 residues. With 10 bases clipped from V and 8 bases from J, the junction kept 8 bases outside the gene matches. DNA of the CDR3: TGTGCCAGCGCAGGGACAGTCGATTCACCCCTCCACTTT. Its protein is CASAGTVDSPLHF. Using reference TRBV15 and TRBJ1-6 for the parts outside the CDR3, the full variable domain is DAMVIQNPRYQVTQFGKPVTLSCSQTLNHNVMYWYQQKSSQAPKLLFHYYDKDFNNEADTPDNFQSRRPNTSFCFLDIRSPGLGDTAMYLCASAGTVDSPLHFGNGTRLTVT.

This rearrangement joins TRBV10-3 to TRBJ2-3; TRBD1 is a possible D gene (5 bases). This CDR3 has 14 residues. Germline V gene sequence: CDR1 ENHRY, CDR2 SYGVKD. V lost 0 bases and J lost 4, with 8 bases in between. The CDR3 is CAISESSRADTQYF. The CDR3 DNA reads TGTGCCATCAGTGAGTCTAGCAGGGCAGATACGCAGTATTTT.

V usage is TRBV4-1 and J usage is TRBJ1-2; TRBD1 aligns across 9 bases. From germline, CDR1 is MGHRA and CDR2 YSYEKL. The V and J ends lost 1 base and 4 bases, in that order; junction bases with no gene match: 4. The CDR3 has 15 residues. CDR3 region: CASSQVGQGLYGYTF. The CDR3 nucleotides read TGCGCCAGCAGCCAAGTGGGACAGGGACTCTATGGCTACACCTTC.

Points on this clone: Germline is not matched at one junction end, which may reflect a read error. The chain recombines TRBV19 with TRBJ2-5; 15 bases are a match to TRBD2. The CDR3 length is 16 residues. CDR1 and CDR2 from the germline V gene are LNHDA and SQIVND (reference sequence). The CDR3 DNA sequence: TGTGCCAGTAGTCCAGGGACTAGCGGGGGGTTCCAGACGCAGTACTTC. Its protein is CASSPGTSGGFQTQYF.

The V and J genes are TRBV5-1 and TRBJ2-2, with TRBD1 as a possible D gene (7 bases). This CDR3 has 18 residues. The germline V gene encodes CDR1 SGHRS and CDR2 YFSETQ. V gave up 4 bases and J gave up 3 bases, with 22 bases separating them. For the CDR3, the DNA is TGCGCCAGCAGCCCTTCAGAAATAACAGGGGAGGACACCGGGGAGCTGTTTTTT. Protein product: CASSPSEITGEDTGELFF.

In regard to this clone: The junction and the germline gene differ at one end; a read error may be behind it. The chain employs TRBV2 and TRBJ2-4; 7 bases line up with TRBD1. The CDR3 is 17 residues long. Germline values: CDR1 SNHLY, CDR2 FYNNEI. CDR3 loop: CASSPGGPAGPKTIQYF. The DNA for the CDR3 is TGTGCCAGCAGCCCAGGGGGACCCGCCGGTCCCAAAACCATTCAGTACTTC.

Worth noting for this clone: Mismatch with germline at one junction end may stem from a read error. The chain uses TRBV28 and TRBJ2-3, with 7 positions matching TRBD1. The germline gives CDR1 MDHEN, CDR2 SYDVKM. CDR3 length: 9 residues. CDR3: CASINRGNF. The CDR3 DNA is TGTGCCAGCATTAACAGGGGAAATTTT.

V and J are TRBV6-5 and TRBJ2-2; 8 bases align to TRBD1. With V trimmed by 6 bases and J by 3 bases, 6 bases remained unmatched. The CDR3 covers 15 residues. The V gene's germline CDR1 is MNHEY and CDR2 SVGAGI. The CDR3 DNA is TGTGCCAGCAGGACCGGGACAGGATACACCGGGGAGCTGTTTTTT. Translating gives CASRTGTGYTGELFF.

The chain links TRBV2 to TRBJ1-5; 9 nucleotides agree with TRBD1. This CDR3 spans 17 amino acids. Germline CDR1 reads SNHLY; CDR2 reads FYNNEI. The V segment lost 4 bases and the J segment 1 base; nucleotides outside the gene matches: 8. The CDR3 here is CASSVGTGRISNQPQHF. The CDR3 bases are TGTGCCAGCAGTGTAGGGACAGGGAGGATCAGCAATCAGCCCCAGCATTTT.

V and J are TRBV5-4 and TRBJ1-2; D perhaps matches TRBD1 (6 bases). The germline V and J ends were trimmed by 3 bases and 0 bases, with 9 bases remaining between them. CDR1 and CDR2 from the germline V gene are SGHNT and YYREEE (reference sequence). The CDR3 is made up of 14 amino acids. The CDR3 region has the DNA TGTGCCAGCAGCTCCCGACAGGCTAACTATGGCTACACCTTC. It specifies CASSSRQANYGYTF.

This chain joins TRBV6-5 and TRBJ1-1, with a tentative D call TRBD1 (5 bases). This CDR3 is built from 15 residues. CDR1 and CDR2 (germline): MNHEY, SVGAGI. Between the trimmed V and J ends, which lost 6 bases and 0 bases, there was a span of 14 bases. The CDR3 here is CASSPLGLLNTEAFF. The CDR3 nucleotides are TGTGCCAGCAGCCCCCTGGGACTATTGAACACTGAAGCTTTCTTT.

Of note for this clone: Other DNA sequences in the sample encode the same CDR3. J is TRBJ1-2 and V is TRBV19; unclear D gene. The CDR3 has 12 residues. The V gene's germline CDR1 is LNHDA and CDR2 SQIVND (reference sequence). Trimming removed 3 bases at V and 4 bases at J, with 6 bases between. DNA for the CDR3: TGTGCCAGTAGTATCTCAGTCTATGGCTACACCTTC. This encodes CASSISVYGYTF.

The chain carries TRBV5-1 and TRBJ1-6; 7 positions agree with TRBD1. The CDR3 totals 15 residues. Looked up from germline, CDR1 is SGHRS and CDR2 is YFSETQ. The J segment lost 10 bases and the V segment lost 4 bases, leaving 11 bases of the junction unmatched. CDR3 DNA sequence: TGCGCCAGCAGCGATCGGCAGGGGGTTTACTCACCCCTCCACTTT. This sequence encodes CASSDRQGVYSPLHF.

The gene calls are TRBV12-3 or TRBV12-4 and TRBJ2-3; the D gene is possibly TRBD2 (6 bases). The CDR3 runs to 12 residues. With 11 bases removed from V and 1 base from J, the gap between germline ends came to 10 bases. The CDR3 DNA sequence: TGTGCCGGGGCTAGCGGCACAGATACGCAGTATTTT. Encoded protein: CAGASGTDTQYF.

This sequence joins TRBV3-1 (or the pseudogene TRBV3-2) and TRBJ2-5; a weak D match, TRBD1 (7 bases). V lost 1 base, J lost 5 bases, and 14 bases lay in between. The CDR3 totals 15 residues. CDR1 and CDR2 (germline): LGHDT, YNNKEL (reference sequence). Here the CDR3 DNA reads TGTGCCAGCAGCCAAGGTTGGCAGGGGGGCGAGACCCAGTACTTC. This gives the protein CASSQGWQGGETQYF.

The V call is TRBV6-4, the J call TRBJ2-3; D not resolved. Germline V gene sequence: CDR1 MRHNA, CDR2 SNTAGT. This CDR3 is built from 14 residues. Between the trimmed V and J ends, which lost 5 bases and 0 bases, there was a span of 9 bases. CDR3 loop: CASSLTPSTDTQYF. As DNA, the CDR3 is TGTGCCAGCAGTCTGACACCTAGCACAGATACGCAGTATTTT.

V gene TRBV28 combines with J gene TRBJ2-1; 7 bases map to TRBD1. Germline V gives CDR1 MDHEN, CDR2 SYDVKM. The CDR3 extends over 17 amino acids. V gave up 1 base and J gave up 0 bases; unmatched junction bases: 6. The CDR3 DNA is TGTGCCAGCAGTTTATACTCTAGGGGGCGCTCCTACAATGAGCAGTTCTTC. This translates into CASSLYSRGRSYNEQFF.

This clone was seen a handful of times. The genes are TRBV14 and TRBJ1-2; 7 bases agree with TRBD1. Per the germline V gene, CDR1 is SGHDN and CDR2 is FVKESK. The CDR3 length is 14 residues. With V trimmed by 4 bases and J by 1 base, 3 bases remained unmatched. CDR3 sequence (DNA): TGTGCCAGCAGCCCGGGACAGTTTAACTATGGCTACACCTTC. It specifies CASSPGQFNYGYTF.

V usage is TRBV28 and J usage is TRBJ2-3; tentatively, D is TRBD1 (6 bases). V lost 8 bases and J lost 2, with 20 bases in between. This CDR3 is built from 16 residues. Germline-derived CDR1 and CDR2 are MDHEN and SYDVKM. CDR3 nucleotides: TGTGCCAGCTCAGGACCGACAGGTTTTTACACAGATACGCAGTATTTT. Translating gives CASSGPTGFYTDTQYF.

This chain connects TRBV27 to TRBJ2-3; 8 nucleotides align to TRBD2. The V segment lost 6 bases and the J segment 2 bases; nucleotides outside the gene matches: 7. CDR1 and CDR2 (germline): MNHEY, SMNVEV (reference sequence). This CDR3 spans 15 amino acids. Written as DNA, the CDR3 is TGTGCCAGCAGCGGGGGCGGGGGGCTCACAGATACGCAGTATTTT. Its translation is CASSGGGGLTDTQYF.